Sequencing of this T cell receptor beta chain was carried out in a study of T cell responses to AZD1222 COVID-19 vaccine. V was clipped by 7 bases and J by 0 bases, with 13 bases between them. The V gene's germline CDR1 is MNHEY and CDR2 SVGAGI. This CDR3 has 15 residues. Clones were read by immunoSEQ multiplex PCR, and TCRdb kept only the in-frame ones, dropping some. The table has about 74,000 clones, about 91% seen once. As regards this clone: Its matching antigen is unknown.

Study results and limitations: Across the whole spike, CD4 TCRs peaked at regions 160-218 and 743-854. Epitopes outside B.1.351 and B.1.1.7 mutated regions reportedly drew nearly half of spike TCRs. Seropositive at baseline were only a handful of AZD1222 recipients. Compared with day 0, the breadth and depth of the Spike-specific TCR repertoire rose significantly after two doses of AZD1222.

The receptor was isolated from an adult who received the AZD1222 COVID-19 vaccine. The sample was peripheral blood, taken 28 days after the second AZD1222 dose. V gene TRBV6-5 combines with J gene TRBJ2-4; tentatively, D is TRBD1 (6 bases). CDR3 DNA sequence: TGTGCCAGCACACCAGGGGCTAAAGCCAAAAACATTCAGTACTTC. It codes for CASTPGAKAKNIQYF.